The present TCR beta chain was sequenced within a study of neoadjuvant anti-PD-1 for oral cavity cancer. The study, taken as a whole, reports: Higher pretreatment blood Treg/Th17 ratios correlated with higher pretreatment blood and lower post-treatment tumor TCRbeta clonality.

Time point specified: after neoadjuvant nivolumab, at surgical resection. Trimming pared 9 bases from V and 0 bases from J, leaving 15 bases between. The CDR3 contains 14 residues. Germline V gene sequence: CDR1 MDHEN, CDR2 SYDVKM. Here immunoSEQ multiplex PCR was the method, and the copy in TCRdb shows in-frame clones only, minus some. The data contain roughly 36,000 clones, more than 35% of them singletons. The table lists this clone with a count of one. The target antigen is unknown. This TCR was recovered from a person between 35 and 79 years old with oral cavity squamous cell carcinoma. This sample comprised tumor tissue, obtained after nivolumab (anti-PD-1) treatment. The chain combines TRBV28 with TRBJ2-7, with D possibly being TRBD1 or TRBD2 (5 bases each). CDR3 nucleotide sequence: TGTGCCAGTAAGGGGACGGGCGGCTCCTACGAGCAGTACTTC. This translates into CASKGTGGSYEQYF.